These T cell receptor beta chains were read from a single sample in a study of Ad26.COV2.S vaccination and SARS-CoV-2 variants. TCRdb keeps only in-frame clones here, not all; method: immunoSEQ multiplex PCR. Among more than 400,000 clones, 92% were seen once, and the ten largest hold approximately 1.6%. Sequencing used peripheral blood, obtained in a trial of Ad26.COV2.S vaccine versus placebo. These receptors originate from a person between 18 and 65 years old who received the Ad26.COV2.S COVID-19 vaccine or a placebo. Each CDR3 is given with its conserved first and last residue. A D gene is named only where the DNA matches it firmly. Clone size is stated in some rows and not others, as once, few, many or a class when expanded.

d_call clone_size j_call cdr3_length v_call cdr3_aa cdr3_nt
. . TRBJ2-1 15 TRBV19 CASSIPRGFGNEQFF TGTGCCAGTAGTATACCCCGCGGGTTCGGCAATGAGCAGTTCTTC
. . TRBJ1-6 16 TRBV5-1 CASTLLGSTGGSPLHF TGCGCCAGCACTCTACTGGGCTCCACAGGTGGTTCACCCCTCCACTTT
. few TRBJ2-1 15 TRBV9 CASSVEGRGYNEQFF TGTGCCAGCAGCGTAGAGGGCAGGGGATACAATGAGCAGTTCTTC
TRBD2 . TRBJ2-2 15 TRBV6-6 CASSSRTSGGWELFF TGTGCCAGCAGTTCCCGGACTAGCGGGGGATGGGAGCTGTTTTTT
. . TRBJ1-5 13 TRBV19 CASTEYSNQPQHF TGTGCCAGTACGGAATATAGCAATCAGCCCCAGCATTTT
. . TRBJ1-1 16 TRBV9 CASSVGVGEGNTEAFF TGTGCCAGCAGCGTAGGGGTGGGGGAAGGAAACACTGAAGCTTTCTTT
. . TRBJ1-5 14 TRBV9 CARVERNSNQPQHF TGTGCCAGGGTCGAACGGAATAGCAATCAGCCCCAGCATTTT
. . TRBJ2-5 19 TRBV9 CASSVYPTTGPSSLGTQYF TGTGCCAGCAGCGTATACCCCACGACAGGCCCCTCCAGTTTGGGGACCCAGTACTTC
. . TRBJ1-5 16 TRBV3-1/TRBV3-2 CASSHSGSYSNQPQHF TGTGCCAGCAGCCATTCAGGTTCATATAGCAATCAGCCCCAGCATTTT
. . TRBJ2-5 15 TRBV9 CASSVGPAKQETQYF TGTGCCAGCAGCGTAGGCCCAGCTAAGCAAGAGACCCAGTACTTC
TRBD2 . TRBJ2-3 14 TRBV6-5 CASKLRGSTDTQYF TGTGCCAGCAAGTTGCGGGGGAGCACAGATACGCAGTATTTT
TRBD1 . TRBJ1-2 15 TRBV10-3 CAISESPGGNYGYTF TGTGCCATCAGTGAGTCCCCAGGGGGTAACTATGGCTACACCTTC
. . TRBJ2-7 14 TRBV2 CASSENYGSYEQYF TGTGCCAGCAGTGAAAACTACGGTTCCTACGAGCAGTACTTC
. once TRBJ1-6 13 TRBV19 CASSAVYNSPLHF TGTGCCAGTAGTGCCGTTTATAATTCACCCCTCCACTTT
. . TRBJ1-1 13 TRBV10-2 CASQPGVGAEAFF TGCGCCAGCCAACCGGGGGTCGGCGCAGAAGCTTTCTTT